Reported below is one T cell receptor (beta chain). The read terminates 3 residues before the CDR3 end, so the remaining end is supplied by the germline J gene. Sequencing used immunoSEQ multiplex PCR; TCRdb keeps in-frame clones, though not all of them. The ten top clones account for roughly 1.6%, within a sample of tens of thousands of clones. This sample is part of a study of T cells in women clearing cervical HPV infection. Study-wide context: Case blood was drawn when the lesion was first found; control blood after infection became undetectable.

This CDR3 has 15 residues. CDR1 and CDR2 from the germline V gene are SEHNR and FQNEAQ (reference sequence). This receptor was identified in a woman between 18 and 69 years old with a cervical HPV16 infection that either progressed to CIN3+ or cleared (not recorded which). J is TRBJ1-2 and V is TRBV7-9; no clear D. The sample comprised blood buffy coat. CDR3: CASSLGLAVGNDYTF. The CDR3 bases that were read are TGTGCCAGCAGCTTAGGGCTAGCGGTCGGCAATGAC.